One and the same sample provided the 5 T cell receptor beta chains below, sequenced in a study of CD8+CD57+ T cells in acquired aplastic anemia. Sequencing was done on patients that had shown CD8+CD57+ cell expansion by flow cytometry. The study profiled TCR beta VDJ and CDR3 using genomic DNA as template. TCRdb reprocessed the reads via MiXCR and lists one record per CDR3 protein. The sample gives some 180,000 distinct CDR3 sequences, more than 60% of which show up once; approximately 46% is in the top ten. Sample: sorted CD4+, CD8+, or CD8+CD57+ T cells (not recorded which) from PBMCs. These receptors were taken from a human donor with aplastic anemia.

About this clonotype itself: This CDR3 is missing its conserved last phenylalanine or tryptophan, likely due to a read error. V usage is TRBV7-2 and J usage is TRBJ1-6, with 7 nucleotides matching TRBD1. Trimming took 4 bases from V and 9 from J; bases not matched to a gene: 6. Germline V gene lookup returns CDR1 SGHTA and CDR2 FQGNSA. This CDR3 has 14 amino acids. The CDR3 spells CASSYDREASPLHC. DNA of the CDR3: TGTGCCAGCAGCTACGACAGGGAGGCTTCACCCCTCCACTGT.

This clonotype is a singleton in its sample. The rearrangement links TRBV2 to TRBJ2-2; D is uncertain. The V end was cut by 4 bases, the J end by 2 bases, with 8 bases between. The CDR3 is 14 residues long. Germline V gives CDR1 SNHLY, CDR2 FYNNEI. This chain's CDR3 is CASSVQINTGELFF. The DNA for the CDR3 is TGTGCCAGCAGTGTTCAGATTAACACCGGGGAGCTGTTTTTT.

At least ten counts were recorded for this clonotype. This rearrangement joins TRBV20-1 to TRBJ1-5, with D unresolved. Trimming took 6 bases from V and 0 from J, leaving 15 bases between them. This CDR3 contains 15 residues. Germline V gene sequence: CDR1 DFQATT, CDR2 SNEGSKA (reference sequence). The DNA of the CDR3 is TGCAGTGCAAAGGCGGCAGAGAATAGCAATCAGCCCCAGCATTTT. This sequence encodes CSAKAAENSNQPQHF.

V is TRBV24-1 and J is TRBJ1-1; perhaps TRBD1 as D (5 bases). The V and J ends lost 4 bases and 6 bases respectively, with 14 bases between them. The CDR3 consists of 14 residues. Per germline, CDR1 KGHDR and CDR2 SFDVKD. The CDR3 spells CATSDGMRGAEAFF. Written as DNA, the CDR3 is TGTGCCACCAGTGACGGAATGAGGGGCGCTGAAGCTTTCTTT.

This clonotype showed up just a few times. The chain uses TRBV10-2 and TRBJ1-5; D not resolved. Trimming pared 5 bases from V and 1 base from J, leaving 9 bases between. Germline-derived CDR1 and CDR2 are WSHSY and SAAADI. This CDR3 spans 14 amino acids. The CDR3 DNA reads TGCGCCAGCAGTCCGGGAAGGAGCAATCAGCCCCAGCATTTT. Its translation: CASSPGRSNQPQHF.